This passage covers 30 T cell receptor beta chains from one sample sequenced in a study of cytomegalovirus exposure and HLA in healthy donors. 60 Vbeta and 13 Jbeta primers were used in PCR. Here immunoSEQ multiplex PCR was the method, and the copy in TCRdb shows in-frame clones only, minus some. The sample contains 76,000 or so clones, 60% to 75% of which appear only once. Sequencing used PBMCs. These receptors originate from a woman aged 40 to 50 in good health and CMV-seropositive.

This clone was detected a few times. The rearrangement uses TRBV7-9 and TRBJ2-5; TRBD1 aligns across 8 bases. V was pared by 5 bases and J by 2 bases, with 7 bases of the junction left unmatched. Germline V lookup: CDR1 SEHNR, CDR2 FQNEAQ (reference sequence). This CDR3 has 15 residues. The CDR3 bases are TGTGCCAGCAGCACCCGGGACAGGAAACAAGAGACCCAGTACTTC. It is translated as CASSTRDRKQETQYF.

The chain links TRBV6-4 to TRBJ1-6; 8 nucleotides match TRBD1. CDR1 is MRHNA, CDR2 SNTAGT, per germline. V gave up 5 bases and J gave up 9 bases; unmatched junction bases: 9. This CDR3 spans 15 amino acids. This CDR3 is CASSSVTGVGSPLHF. The CDR3 DNA follows: TGTGCCAGCAGTTCCGTGACAGGGGTAGGTTCACCCCTCCACTTT.

In this sample, this clone turned up once. The chain employs TRBV11-2 and TRBJ1-5; D not resolved. Trimming left V 0 bases short and J 9 bases short, with 9 bases between. CDR1 and CDR2 (germline): SGHAT, FQNNGV. This CDR3 is built from 13 residues. The CDR3 protein is CASSLDPGRPQHF. In DNA form, the CDR3 reads TGTGCCAGCAGCTTAGACCCCGGGAGGCCCCAGCATTTT.

This clone came up a few times. The chain combines TRBV2 with TRBJ2-3; D possibly corresponds to TRBD2 (6 bases). Trimming cost V 6 bases and J 2 bases, with 15 bases left between them. This CDR3 region has 15 residues. Germline CDR1 reads SNHLY; CDR2 reads FYNNEI. As DNA, the CDR3 is TGTGCCAGCAGGGGGGGACCGACCAACACAGATACGCAGTATTTT. Encoded protein: CASRGGPTNTDTQYF.

This sequence joins TRBV23-1 and TRBJ1-5; 10 nucleotides match TRBD1. TRBV23-1 is placed among ORFs of uncertain function. The CDR3 runs 17 residues. V shed 2 bases, J shed 3 bases, and the junction held 7 bases outside the gene matches. In DNA, the CDR3 is TGCGCCAGCAGTCAACCTTCCGGGACAGGGGTCAATCAGCCCCAGCATTTT. This sequence encodes CASSQPSGTGVNQPQHF.

The chain uses TRBV6-6 and TRBJ1-5; tentative D call: TRBD1 (6 bases). V lost 6 bases to trimming and J lost 6 bases, with 12 bases between them. The CDR3 extends over 13 amino acids. Germline assignment: CDR1 MNHNY and CDR2 SVGAGI (reference sequence). CDR3 coding DNA: TGTGCCAGCAGCCGGACAGAGGGTCAGCCCCAGCATTTT. This gives the protein CASSRTEGQPQHF.

The chain recombines TRBV4-1 with TRBJ2-1; 8 bases line up with TRBD2. The CDR3 extends over 17 amino acids. CDR1 is MGHRA and CDR2 is YSYEKL in the germline V gene. V dropped 3 bases and J dropped 10; count of bases not matched to a gene: 17. The CDR3 DNA is TGCGCCAGCAGCCAGACCTCCGGTGGACTAGCTATATCGGAGCAGTTCTTC. Amino acid sequence: CASSQTSGGLAISEQFF.

This clone was picked up one time. The chain uses TRBV5-1 and TRBJ2-1; D remains unclear. Germline V gene sequence: CDR1 SGHRS, CDR2 YFSETQ. V lost 0 bases to trimming and J lost 2 bases, with 6 bases between them. This CDR3 has 14 residues. This CDR3 is CASSLDTAYNEQFF. The CDR3 nucleotides read TGCGCCAGCAGCTTGGACACCGCCTACAATGAGCAGTTCTTC.

This sequence joins TRBV11-1 and TRBJ1-5; 9 bases match TRBD1. The germline gives CDR1 SGHAT, CDR2 FQDESV (reference sequence). The junction had 1 base not matched to a gene; V was cut back by 3 bases and J by 7 bases. There are 13 residues in the CDR3. The chain's CDR3 is CASSLGTGQPQHF. As DNA, the CDR3 is TGTGCCAGCAGCTTGGGGACAGGGCAGCCCCAGCATTTT. The entire variable domain, with the rest obtained from reference TRBV11-1 and TRBJ1-5, is as follows: EAEVAQSPRYKITEKSQAVAFWCDPISGHATLYWYRQILGQGPELLVQFQDESVVDDSQLPKDRFSAERLKGVDSTLKIQPAELGDSAMYLCASSLGTGQPQHFGDGTRLSIL.

V usage is TRBV6-1 and J usage is TRBJ1-1, with 10 bases that match TRBD1. The V gene's germline CDR1 is MNHNS and CDR2 SASEGT. Losses at the gene ends were 4 bases for V and 3 bases for J; bases not matched to a gene: 5. The CDR3 is made up of 15 amino acids. Here the CDR3 reads CASSAADRGHTEAFF. For the CDR3, the DNA is TGTGCCAGCAGTGCCGCCGACAGGGGGCACACTGAAGCTTTCTTT.

The chain uses TRBV5-1 and TRBJ2-6; D is perhaps TRBD2 (7 bases). The length of the CDR3 is 16 residues. CDR1 is SGHRS and CDR2 is YFSETQ in the germline V gene. V lost 6 bases to trimming and J lost 2 bases, with 15 bases between them. For the CDR3, the DNA is TGCGCCAGCACGCATAAGGGGGGGGCTGGGGCCAACGTCCTGACTTTC. This sequence encodes CASTHKGGAGANVLTF.

With regard to this clone: A read error is the likely source, as a far larger clone sits one nucleotide away. CDR3 sequence: CASSLEKLSGGHNEQFF. The CDR3, as DNA: TGTGCCAGCAGCTTAGAGAAACTATCGGGAGGGCACAATGAGCAGTTCTTC. The chain links TRBV11-2 to TRBJ2-1; 8 bases match TRBD2. The CDR3 is made up of 17 amino acids. From germline, CDR1 is SGHAT and CDR2 FQNNGV. J was trimmed by 5 bases and V by 0 bases; bases with no gene match: 9.

This sequence joins TRBV7-2 and TRBJ2-2, with D unclear. The CDR3 length is 12 residues. CDR1 is SGHTA, CDR2 FQGNSA, per germline. Trimming shortened V by 5 bases and J by 4 bases, and 5 bases separated the two germline ends. The CDR3 loop reads CASSLLTGELFF. CDR3 DNA: TGTGCCAGCAGCCTCCTCACCGGGGAGCTGTTTTTT.

This chain connects TRBV2 to TRBJ1-4; TRBD1 agrees at 9 bases. The CDR3 runs 14 residues. The junction had 8 bases not matched to a gene; V was cut back by 7 bases and J by 8 bases. Germline V gives CDR1 SNHLY, CDR2 FYNNEI. The DNA for the CDR3 is TGTGCCAGCAAGGAGGGGACAGGGAGCGAAAAACTGTTTTTT. This encodes CASKEGTGSEKLFF.

In this sample, this clone turned up once. V gene TRBV5-1 combines with J gene TRBJ2-2; 9 bases fit TRBD1. CDR1 is SGHRS and CDR2 is YFSETQ in the germline V gene. Germline trimming cut 1 base from V and 5 bases from J; bases unmatched to any gene: 6. The CDR3 covers 16 residues. The CDR3 loop is CASSLIPGTGTGELFF. CDR3 coding DNA: TGCGCCAGCAGCTTGATTCCCGGGACAGGGACCGGGGAGCTGTTTTTT.

This clone was observed once. This chain connects TRBV7-9 to TRBJ2-7; D is unclear. The V and J ends lost 5 bases and 2 bases respectively, with 10 bases between them. This CDR3 is 13 amino acids long. Germline V lookup: CDR1 SEHNR, CDR2 FQNEAQ (reference sequence). The CDR3 protein is CASSHGDTYEQYF. The CDR3, as DNA: TGTGCCAGCAGCCATGGTGACACCTACGAGCAGTACTTC.

The sample holds a few counts of this clone. V usage is TRBV2 and J usage is TRBJ2-1; 10 positions agree with TRBD2. Germline lookup yields CDR1 SNHLY and CDR2 FYNNEI. This CDR3 comprises 15 residues. The trim removed 6 bases at V and 9 bases at J, leaving 11 bases unmatched. The CDR3 nucleotides are TGTGCCAGCAGAGCCCTAGCGGGAGTACTCAGTGAGCAGTTCTTC. This gives the protein CASRALAGVLSEQFF.

The rearrangement joins TRBV4-3 to TRBJ2-7; D ambiguous. CDR1 is LGHNA, CDR2 YSLEER, per germline. The CDR3 runs 15 residues. V lost 0 bases and J 4 bases, leaving 13 bases between the germline ends. CDR3 sequence: CASSQDRFTGYEQYF. DNA of the CDR3: TGCGCCAGCAGCCAAGATAGGTTTACGGGTTACGAGCAGTACTTC.

This chain uses TRBV15 with TRBJ1-2; D possibly corresponds to TRBD1 (5 bases). The germline CDR1 and CDR2 sequences are LNHNV and YYDKDF (reference sequence). The CDR3 covers 15 residues. Trimming cost V 3 bases and J 0 bases, with 11 bases left between them. DNA for the CDR3: TGTGCCACCAGCAGCACAGGCCCAGCTAACTATGGCTACACCTTC. This gives the protein CATSSTGPANYGYTF.

This clone was seen a few times. The rearrangement uses TRBV7-9 and TRBJ1-1; a weak D match, TRBD1 (5 bases). Looked up from germline, CDR1 is SEHNR and CDR2 is FQNEAQ (reference sequence). This CDR3 spans 12 amino acids. V lost 1 base, J lost 7 bases, and 7 bases lay in between. CDR3 nucleotides: TGTGCCAGCAGCTTAGATCAGGGTGAAGCTTTCTTT. Translated: CASSLDQGEAFF.

The rearrangement uses TRBV4-3 and TRBJ1-5, with D maybe TRBD1 (5 bases). The ends were cut back, 0 bases at V and 6 bases at J, with 12 bases in the middle. Germline-derived CDR1 and CDR2 are LGHNA and YSLEER. The CDR3 totals 15 residues. CDR3 amino acids: CASSQDWRDRQPQHF. CDR3 sequence (DNA): TGCGCCAGCAGCCAAGATTGGAGGGACCGTCAGCCCCAGCATTTT.

This chain uses TRBV19 with TRBJ1-3; TRBD1 aligns across 7 bases. With 8 bases clipped from V and 8 bases from J, the junction kept 9 bases outside the gene matches. From germline, CDR1 is LNHDA and CDR2 SQIVND (reference sequence). The CDR3 spans 13 residues. CDR3 amino acids: CASATTGSDTIYF. The CDR3 DNA follows: TGTGCCAGTGCCACGACAGGGTCCGACACCATATATTTT.

This clone has more than one count but fewer than ten. This specimen includes other DNA sequences encoding the same CDR3. The chain joins TRBV18 to TRBJ1-1; TRBD1 aligns across 10 bases. CDR1 is KGHSH, CDR2 LQKENI, per germline. The CDR3 has 15 residues. V shed 3 bases and J 2 bases; nucleotides not matched to a gene: 3. The CDR3 protein is CASSPGQGSNTEAFF. The CDR3 DNA reads TGTGCCAGCTCACCGGGACAGGGGTCAAACACTGAAGCTTTCTTT. Full variable domain (missing parts from reference TRBV18 and TRBJ1-1): NAGVMQNPRHLVRRRGQEARLRCSPMKGHSHVYWYRQLPEEGLKFMVYLQKENIIDESGMPKERFSAEFPKEGPSILRIQQVVRGDSAAYFCASSPGQGSNTEAFFGQGTRLTVV.

CDR3 region: CASSPDRERYEQYF. In DNA, the CDR3 is TGTGCCAGCAGTCCGGACAGGGAGCGCTACGAGCAGTACTTC. The chain has TRBV25-1 and TRBJ2-7, with 8 bases identical to TRBD1. CDR3 length: 14 residues. Germline CDR1 reads MGHDK; CDR2 reads SYGVNS. V was clipped by 5 bases and J by 3 bases; unmatched bases: 6.

The genes are TRBV12-5 and TRBJ2-2; 8 nucleotides line up with TRBD1. Germline-derived CDR1 and CDR2 are LGHNT and FRNRAP. CDR3 length equals 12 residues. The V and J ends lost 8 bases and 6 bases, in that order; junction bases with no gene match: 2. CDR3 sequence reads: CASSRGPGELFF. CDR3 bases: TGTGCTAGTAGCAGGGGGCCCGGGGAGCTGTTTTTT.

J is TRBJ1-2 and V is TRBV5-1; a possible D gene is TRBD1 (5 bases). The CDR3 contains 15 residues. Trimming stripped 5 bases from V and 5 bases from J, with 19 bases between. Per the germline V gene, CDR1 is SGHRS and CDR2 is YFSETQ. The CDR3 sequence is CASRSQVDRLYGYTF. For the CDR3, the DNA is TGCGCCAGCAGATCACAAGTTGACAGACTGTATGGCTACACCTTC.

The V and J genes are TRBV4-2 and TRBJ1-2; 7 bases are a match to TRBD1. Germline values: CDR1 LGHNA, CDR2 YNFKEQ. The CDR3 totals 16 residues. The junction had 14 bases not matched to a gene; V was cut back by 3 bases and J by 7 bases. CDR3 coding DNA: TGTGCCAGCAGCCAGGACCAAATGACAGGGTGGGGTGGCTACACCTTC. Amino acid sequence: CASSQDQMTGWGGYTF.

In its sample, this clone was seen a few times. The chain carries TRBV4-3 and TRBJ2-5, with 10 nucleotides matching TRBD2. The CDR3 is made up of 18 amino acids. The germline V gene has CDR1 LGHNA and CDR2 YSLEER. V lost 1 base, J lost 1 base, and 9 bases stayed unmatched. The CDR3 loop reads CASSQGYGIAGGQETQYF. The CDR3 DNA sequence: TGCGCCAGCAGCCAAGGGTATGGTATAGCGGGGGGCCAAGAGACCCAGTACTTC.

The rearrangement links TRBV6-5 to TRBJ1-2, with TRBD1 matching 8 bases. Germline assignment: CDR1 MNHEY and CDR2 SVGAGI. The CDR3 is 16 amino acids. V gave up 2 bases and J gave up 8 bases; unmatched junction bases: 13. The DNA for the CDR3 is TGTGCCAGCAGTTACGACGGACAGGGAGGGGTGCGAGGCTACACCTTC. Amino acids: CASSYDGQGGVRGYTF.

This chain connects TRBV7-2 to TRBJ1-5; 8 bases are shared with TRBD1. The V segment lost 4 bases and the J segment 7 bases; nucleotides outside the gene matches: 6. This CDR3 has 14 amino acids. The germline V gene has CDR1 SGHTA and CDR2 FQGNSA. CDR3 coding DNA: TGTGCCAGCAGCTCCTACAGGGGGGTACAGCCCCAGCATTTT. Translating gives CASSSYRGVQPQHF. Looking up the rest from reference TRBV7-2 and TRBJ1-5 gives the full variable domain: GAGVSQSPSNKVTEKGKDVELRCDPISGHTALYWYRQSLGQGLEFLIYFQGNSAPDKSGLPSDRFSAERTGGSVSTLTIQRTQQEDSAVYLCASSSYRGVQPQHFGDGTRLSIL.